This TCR beta chain emerged from a study of OX40 agonist ivuxolimab in advanced cancers. Study-wide context: Given to patients was ivuxolimab, an agonistic anti-OX40 (CD134) antibody. Study results and limitations: Normalized T-cell clonal expansion was also low in a subset of nonresponders.

As regards this clone: Its target is unknown.

TCRdb's table, derived via immunoSEQ multiplex PCR, lists solely in-frame clones and lacks some. Of nearly 45,000 clones detected, 70% to 90% appear once; the ten largest clones hold about 15%. Deletions cut 3 bases from V and 0 bases from J, with 0 bases between. This CDR3 region has 11 residues. The germline V gene encodes CDR1 SGHAT and CDR2 FQNNGV. The receptor's source is an adult with an advanced solid tumor such as melanoma, head and neck, liver or kidney cancer. This chain links TRBV11-2 with TRBJ2-7; no clear D. Specimen: CD4+ or CD8+ T cells sorted from blood, collected in a trial of the OX40 agonist ivuxolimab. In DNA form, the CDR3 reads TGTGCCAGCAGCTTCTCCTACGAGCAGTACTTC. Its translation: CASSFSYEQYF.